This TCR beta chain was obtained from a study of OX40 agonist ivuxolimab in advanced cancers. In the study overall: Among those treated, three patients had partial responses, one with hepatocellular carcinoma and two with cutaneous melanoma.

The data were produced by immunoSEQ multiplex PCR, yet TCRdb's version contains in-frame clones alone and is incomplete. The sample holds around 68,000 clones; approximately 89% are singletons and the top ten take approximately 1.1%. This clone was seen just once. The antigen is not known. CDR3 size: 18 residues. Germline V lookup: CDR1 SGHVS, CDR2 FNYEAQ. With V trimmed by 5 bases and J by 4 bases, 14 bases remained unmatched. Points from the study as a whole: Clones of CD4+ and CD8+ blood T cells grew by week 6 at doses of 0.1 to 3.0 mg/kg. Which antigen the expanded peripheral T cells recognized is unknown.

The TCR originated in an adult with an advanced solid tumor such as melanoma, head and neck, liver or kidney cancer. The chain recombines TRBV7-6 with TRBJ2-5; 12 nucleotides agree with TRBD1. The material sequenced was CD4+ or CD8+ T cells sorted from blood, taken in a trial of the OX40 agonist ivuxolimab. CDR3 protein: CASSTLPPGQGAGETQYF. The CDR3 DNA is TGTGCCAGCAGCACACTCCCCCCGGGACAGGGGGCGGGAGAGACCCAGTACTTC. Full variable domain (missing parts from reference TRBV7-6 and TRBJ2-5): GAGVSQSPRYKVTKRGQDVALRCDPISGHVSLYWYRQALGQGPEFLTYFNYEAQQDKSGLPNDRFSAERPEGSISTLTIQRTEQRDSAMYRCASSTLPPGQGAGETQYFGPGTRLLVL.